This passage covers 2 T cell receptor beta chains from one sample sequenced in a study of beta chain features in type 1 diabetes. Expressed TCRB transcripts were sequenced because the isolated RNA had all been reverse transcribed beforehand. Clones were read by immunoSEQ multiplex PCR, and TCRdb kept only the in-frame ones, dropping some. This table holds over 150,000 clones, approximately 8.1% found once. Study conclusions and caveats: Type 1 diabetes patients had moderately but significantly shorter TCRB CDR3s in all four CD4+ subsets.

Their antigens remain unidentified. Sequencing was carried out using central memory CD4+ T cells from blood. The receptor source for this set is a man aged 18 to 35 with type 1 diabetes.

This clone came up a few times. This chain joins TRBV29-1 and TRBJ2-7; a possible D gene is TRBD2 (5 bases). The CDR3 has 14 residues. Trimming took 0 bases from V and 0 from J, leaving 9 bases between them. Germline CDR1 SQVTM, CDR2 ANQGSEA. The CDR3 sequence: CSVEDQGSSYEQYF. CDR3 bases: TGCAGCGTTGAAGATCAAGGGAGCTCCTACGAGCAGTACTTC.

The chain is built from TRBV19 and TRBJ2-1, with D uncertain. V was shortened by 1 base and J by 5 bases, with 9 bases between the two germline ends. The CDR3 has 14 residues. CDR1 and CDR2 from the germline V gene are LNHDA and SQIVND (reference sequence). CDR3 sequence: CASSIVVQNNEQFF. The DNA of the CDR3 is TGTGCCAGTAGTATAGTGGTCCAGAACAATGAGCAGTTCTTC. The whole variable domain, filled in from reference TRBV19 and TRBJ2-1, reads DGGITQSPKYLFRKEGQNVTLSCEQNLNHDAMYWYRQDPGQGLRLIYYSQIVNDFQKGDIAEGYSVSREKKESFPLTVTSAQKNPTAFYLCASSIVVQNNEQFFGPGTRLTVL.